This TCR beta chain was documented in a study of cytomegalovirus exposure and HLA in healthy donors. Study at large: Tens of millions of unique TCR sequences came from HLA-typed donors in an early release. Study-level results: CMV serostatus stood as the only immune exposure information on hand. Near-uniform donor sequencing depth was presumed by presence/absence analyses.

As for this clone: Its specificity is not known.

The primer mix had 60 Vbeta and 13 Jbeta primers. Using immunoSEQ multiplex PCR, the repertoire was profiled, and TCRdb retains in-frame clones only, with some absent. The table records roughly 100,000 clones, about 13% of them present only once. CDR1 SGHTA and CDR2 FQGNSA come from the germline V gene. V lost 4 bases and J lost 5, with 15 bases in between. The CDR3 sequence is 15 residues long. This TCR derives from a man aged 40-55 years in good health and CMV-seropositive. The sample taken for sequencing was PBMCs. The J gene is TRBJ2-1, the V gene TRBV7-2; weak D call: TRBD2 (5 bases). CDR3 sequence reads: CASSSHRAGNNEQFF. CDR3 nucleotide sequence: TGTGCCAGCAGCTCACACCGGGCCGGGAACAATGAGCAGTTCTTC.